The 26 T cell receptor beta chains given below trace back to one sample, sequenced in a study of control samples from healthy donors and cancer patients. The table came from immunoSEQ multiplex PCR; TCRdb's copy has only in-frame clones and leaves some out. This table has about 150,000 clones, under 90% appearing once. Sequencing used blood. These TCRs come from a man aged 25 to 40 in good health.

This rearrangement joins TRBV5-6 to TRBJ2-3; D is undetermined. The CDR3 runs 13 residues. V was shortened by 4 bases and J by 2 bases, with 8 bases between the two germline ends. Germline V gene sequence: CDR1 SGHDT, CDR2 YYEEEE. CDR3 residues: CASSQGSTDTQYF. DNA of the CDR3: TGTGCCAGCAGCCAAGGCTCCACAGATACGCAGTATTTT.

Remarks on this clone: Other DNA sequences within the sample encode an identical CDR3. V is TRBV3-1 (or the pseudogene TRBV3-2) and J is TRBJ2-5; D is ambiguous. The V gene's germline CDR1 is LGHDT and CDR2 YNNKEL (reference sequence). V was shortened by 3 bases and J by 5 bases, with 1 base between the two germline ends. This CDR3 is 10 amino acids long. CDR3 amino acids: CASSQETQYF. The CDR3 coding sequence is TGTGCCAGCAGCCAGGAGACCCAGTACTTC.

This clone was recorded a few times. The rearrangement links TRBV4-3 to TRBJ2-2, with TRBD1 matching 7 bases. The CDR3 totals 16 residues. V lost 3 bases, J lost 0 bases, and 4 bases stayed unmatched. CDR1 and CDR2 (germline): LGHNA, YSLEER. In DNA, the CDR3 is TGCGCCAGCAGCCAGTTTGGGACAGCGAACACCGGGGAGCTGTTTTTT. Translation: CASSQFGTANTGELFF.

This clone was recorded once. The chain combines TRBV29-1 with TRBJ2-2; either TRBD1 or TRBD2 may fit D (5 bases each). Germline V gene data show CDR1 as SQVTM and CDR2 as ANQGSEA. The germline V and J ends were trimmed by 7 bases and 2 bases, with 11 bases remaining between them. This CDR3 contains 13 residues. CDR3 DNA: TGCAGCGCCGGGACGTTTAACACCGGGGAGCTGTTTTTT. Amino acids: CSAGTFNTGELFF.

The V and J genes are TRBV6-5 and TRBJ2-7; 7 bases are a match to TRBD1. Germline V gene lookup returns CDR1 MNHEY and CDR2 SVGAGI. V was clipped by 6 bases and J by 3 bases; unmatched bases: 11. This CDR3 is 15 amino acids long. The CDR3 loop is CASSRQTGLYYEQYF. CDR3 nucleotides: TGTGCCAGCAGCCGGCAGACAGGGTTATACTACGAGCAGTACTTC.

This clone was picked up a small number of times. The V gene is TRBV2, the J gene TRBJ2-7; D gene ambiguous. Per germline, CDR1 SNHLY and CDR2 FYNNEI. CDR3 length: 13 residues. Trimming shortened V by 5 bases and J by 4 bases, and 12 bases separated the two germline ends. The CDR3 DNA reads as TGTGCCAGCAGTTTCGGGTACGCTTACGAGCAGTACTTC. Its protein product is CASSFGYAYEQYF.

The V gene is TRBV7-2, the J gene TRBJ2-1, with 10 nucleotides matching TRBD2. Germline-derived CDR1 and CDR2 are SGHTA and FQGNSA. This CDR3 is built from 15 residues. With 1 base clipped from V and 9 bases from J, the junction kept 6 bases outside the gene matches. The CDR3 nucleotides read TGTGCCAGCAGCTTAGAAAGTGCTAGCGGGGGTGAGCAGTTCTTC. Encoded protein: CASSLESASGGEQFF.

The chain joins TRBV7-9 to TRBJ1-1; unclear D gene. Trimming removed 0 bases at V and 1 base at J, with 21 bases between. Germline CDR1 SEHNR, CDR2 FQNEAQ (reference sequence). CDR3 length: 19 amino acids. The CDR3 reads CASSLAPVGAARRNTEAFF. The CDR3 coding sequence is TGTGCCAGCAGCTTAGCGCCTGTGGGAGCGGCCCGCCGGAACACTGAAGCTTTCTTT.

This clone was counted a single time. The chain is built from TRBV27 and TRBJ1-6, with TRBD1 identical over 11 bases. CDR1 and CDR2 (germline): MNHEY, SMNVEV (reference sequence). V dropped 6 bases and J dropped 8; count of bases not matched to a gene: 6. The CDR3 has 15 residues. The CDR3 DNA is TGTGCCAGCAGCATAGGACAGGGGGCTTATTCACCCCTCCACTTT. Translated: CASSIGQGAYSPLHF.

V and J are TRBV7-6 and TRBJ2-2; possible D gene TRBD2, 6 bases. The CDR3 extends over 16 amino acids. CDR1 is SGHVS, CDR2 FNYEAQ, per germline. V gave up 5 bases and J gave up 5 bases, with 18 bases separating them. The CDR3 sequence: CASSPSLGGKTGELFF. The CDR3, as DNA: TGTGCCAGCAGCCCCAGTCTAGGAGGGAAGACCGGGGAGCTGTTTTTT.

The genes are TRBV2 and TRBJ1-4; D is uncertain. From germline, CDR1 is SNHLY and CDR2 FYNNEI. V was cut by 7 bases and J by 0 bases, with 6 bases left in between. CDR3 length equals 13 residues. The CDR3 spells CASKHATNEKLFF. CDR3 bases: TGTGCCAGCAAGCATGCAACTAATGAAAAACTGTTTTTT.

The rearrangement links TRBV3-1 (or the pseudogene TRBV3-2) to TRBJ2-3; D possibly corresponds to TRBD2 (6 bases). Deletions cut 0 bases from V and 0 bases from J, with 10 bases between. Germline V gene data show CDR1 as LGHDT and CDR2 as YNNKEL (reference sequence). The CDR3 runs 16 residues. CDR3 nucleotides: TGTGCCAGCAGCCAAGACGGGAGAGGGAGCACAGATACGCAGTATTTT. Protein: CASSQDGRGSTDTQYF.

The chain couples TRBV9 to TRBJ2-5; 9 bases fit TRBD2. This CDR3 spans 16 amino acids. V trimming: 2 bases; J trimming: 1 base; junction bases outside the gene matches: 6. Germline V gives CDR1 SGDLS, CDR2 YYNGEE. This CDR3 reads CASSVSAGGPQETQYF. CDR3 in DNA: TGTGCCAGCAGCGTCTCAGCGGGGGGCCCCCAAGAGACCCAGTACTTC.

This clone showed up just once. The chain uses TRBV10-3 and TRBJ2-1; TRBD2 matches at 10 bases. The CDR3 loop spans 14 amino acids. V lost 6 bases, J lost 4 bases, and 3 bases stayed unmatched. Germline assignment: CDR1 ENHRY and CDR2 SYGVKD. CDR3 DNA: TGTGCCATCAGCGCACTAGCGGGATACAATGAGCAGTTCTTC. Its protein product is CAISALAGYNEQFF.

CDR3 coding DNA: TGCGCCAGCAGCTTGGCTGTTCCGACCCTCTCCTACGAGCAGTACTTC. Translation: CASSLAVPTLSYEQYF. The chain carries TRBV5-1 and TRBJ2-7; unclear D gene. In germline, CDR1 is SGHRS, CDR2 YFSETQ. The CDR3 is made up of 16 amino acids. V was trimmed by 0 bases and J by 0 bases, leaving 13 bases between them.

J is TRBJ1-4 and V is TRBV9, with a weak D call TRBD1 (6 bases). CDR1 and CDR2 from the germline V gene are SGDLS and YYNGEE. The CDR3 covers 15 residues. V lost 3 bases and J 7 bases, leaving 16 bases between the germline ends. The CDR3 nucleotides read TGTGCCAGCAGCGCATCTCTGGGGGGCGGTGAAAAACTGTTTTTT. It translates to CASSASLGGGEKLFF.

This chain links TRBV7-9 with TRBJ1-1, with a tentative D call TRBD1 (5 bases). Trimming shortened V by 0 bases and J by 0 bases, and 14 bases separated the two germline ends. Germline V gene sequence: CDR1 SEHNR, CDR2 FQNEAQ (reference sequence). CDR3 size: 17 residues. The CDR3 DNA sequence: TGTGCCAGCAGCTTAGCGCAGGCGACAGTCATGAACACTGAAGCTTTCTTT. It specifies CASSLAQATVMNTEAFF.

The chain carries TRBV4-2 and TRBJ2-2, with D perhaps given as TRBD1 or TRBD2 (6 bases each). CDR1 and CDR2 from the germline V gene are LGHNA and YNFKEQ. Trimming shortened V by 1 base and J by 7 bases, and 16 bases separated the two germline ends. The CDR3 is made up of 16 amino acids. CDR3 DNA: TGTGCCAGCAGCCAAGGGGGGGAACAGGGTGGCGGGGAGCTGTTTTTT. Residues: CASSQGGEQGGGELFF.

The CDR3 spells CASSPLGGGYYGYTF. CDR3 nucleotides: TGTGCCAGCAGCCCTCTCGGGGGGGGCTACTATGGCTACACCTTC. The chain recombines TRBV7-8 with TRBJ1-2; a possible D gene is TRBD1 (6 bases). V lost 5 bases, J lost 3 bases, and 16 bases lay in between. Germline V gene data show CDR1 as SGHVS and CDR2 as FQNEAQ. This CDR3 comprises 15 residues.

This sequence joins TRBV27 and TRBJ2-1; D gene uncertain. This CDR3 contains 14 residues. The V gene lost 3 bases and the J gene lost 4 bases, with 10 bases spanning the gap. Germline V gene data show CDR1 as MNHEY and CDR2 as SMNVEV (reference sequence). CDR3 in DNA: TGTGCCAGCAGTTTTGGCTTTAGGTACAATGAGCAGTTCTTC. It specifies CASSFGFRYNEQFF.

The chain carries TRBV27 and TRBJ1-2, with D maybe TRBD1 (6 bases). Germline lookup yields CDR1 MNHEY and CDR2 SMNVEV (reference sequence). CDR3 size: 14 residues. Trimming took off 2 bases at V and 6 bases at J, with 13 bases between the two ends. The CDR3 DNA reads as TGTGCCAGCAGTTTAGGTCAGGGGTTTGATGGCTACACCTTC. It encodes CASSLGQGFDGYTF.

V usage is TRBV9 and J usage is TRBJ1-2; D gene ambiguous. Germline CDR1 is SGDLS and CDR2 is YYNGEE. V gave up 0 bases and J gave up 2 bases, with 8 bases separating them. The CDR3 spans 14 residues. The DNA of the CDR3 is TGTGCCAGCAGCGTAGACCTCGGGAACTATGGCTACACCTTC. Protein sequence: CASSVDLGNYGYTF.

The rearrangement links TRBV27 to TRBJ1-3; 7 bases line up with TRBD1. Germline values: CDR1 MNHEY, CDR2 SMNVEV (reference sequence). The length of the CDR3 is 16 residues. The V segment lost 2 bases and the J segment 1 base; nucleotides outside the gene matches: 5. In DNA form, the CDR3 reads TGTGCCAGCAGTTTACGGGCAGGGGGTTCTGGAAACACCATATATTTT. Its translation: CASSLRAGGSGNTIYF.

This chain uses TRBV9 with TRBJ1-1; no reliable D call. Trimming pared 0 bases from V and 7 bases from J, leaving 7 bases between. There are 12 residues in the CDR3. The germline V gene has CDR1 SGDLS and CDR2 YYNGEE. The chain's CDR3 is CASSVVRGEAFF. The CDR3 DNA is TGTGCCAGCAGCGTAGTTAGAGGTGAAGCTTTCTTT.

J is TRBJ2-7 and V is TRBV7-2; D remains ambiguous. The CDR3 has 14 residues. CDR1 SGHTA and CDR2 FQGNSA come from the germline V gene. Trimming took off 5 bases at V and 2 bases at J, with 13 bases between the two ends. CDR3 bases: TGTGCCAGCAGCCCCACCAACAACCCCTACGAGCAGTACTTC. This translates into CASSPTNNPYEQYF.

The V call is TRBV5-1, the J call TRBJ2-7; tentative D call: TRBD2 (6 bases). Germline V lookup: CDR1 SGHRS, CDR2 YFSETQ. The CDR3 length is 14 residues. Trimming cost V 0 bases and J 4 bases, with 11 bases left between them. Here the CDR3 reads CASSLEAGAYEQYF. The CDR3 bases are TGCGCCAGCAGCTTGGAAGCGGGCGCATACGAGCAGTACTTC.